This entry lists 25 T cell receptor beta chains sequenced from one sample in a study of CD8 T cells in ankylosing spondylitis. General study findings and limits: A TCR beta motif of seven or eight highly homologous variants appeared characteristic of ankylosing spondylitis blood.

No antigen has been identified for these receptors. Each CDR3 protein gets one entry after TCRdb re-called the 5' RACE reads with MiXCR. Found here are about 540,000 distinct CDR3 sequences, 9.5% to 15% of them singletons; the top ten hold under 7.5%. Material: blood, either unsorted or a sorted T cell fraction (not recorded which). The receptor set was obtained from a male donor with ankylosing spondylitis.

In its sample, this clonotype was seen a few times. The V gene is TRBV5-4, the J gene TRBJ2-3, with a weak D call TRBD2 (5 bases). Germline V gene lookup returns CDR1 SGHNT and CDR2 YYREEE (reference sequence). This CDR3 has 14 amino acids. V was pared by 6 bases and J by 4 bases, with 15 bases between. The DNA for the CDR3 is TGTGCCAGCATCCCCCTGCCCGGGGCAGATACGCAGTATTTT. As protein: CASIPLPGADTQYF.

The genes are TRBV18 and TRBJ2-5, with a possible D match to TRBD1 (5 bases). V lost 9 bases to trimming and J lost 2 bases, with 10 bases between them. This CDR3 region has 12 residues. Germline-derived CDR1 and CDR2 are KGHSH and LQKENI. Here the CDR3 DNA reads TGTGCCAGTACAGGATTTCAAGAGACCCAGTACTTC. It codes for CASTGFQETQYF. The variable domain in full, with the rest retrieved from reference TRBV18 and TRBJ2-5, is NAGVMQNPRHLVRRRGQEARLRCSPMKGHSHVYWYRQLPEEGLKFMVYLQKENIIDESGMPKERFSAEFPKEGPSILRIQQVVRGDSAAYFCASTGFQETQYFGPGTRLLVL.

This clonotype was counted a few times. J is TRBJ2-1 and V is TRBV11-1, with 13 bases matching TRBD2. Trimming at V came to 4 bases and at J to 2 bases, leaving 14 bases not matched to a gene. The CDR3 sequence is 20 residues long. Looked up from germline, CDR1 is SGHAT and CDR2 is FQDESV (reference sequence). The CDR3 region has the DNA TGTGCCAGCAGCTCCGGCCGGACTAGCGGGAGACCCTCGCCCTACAATGAGCAGTTCTTC. It codes for CASSSGRTSGRPSPYNEQFF.

This chain joins TRBV20-1 and TRBJ2-5; 7 bases match TRBD1. There are 17 residues in the CDR3. The germline CDR1 and CDR2 sequences are DFQATT and SNEGSKA (reference sequence). The J segment lost 2 bases and the V segment lost 2 bases, leaving 14 bases of the junction unmatched. The CDR3 reads CSARRDSVIFFQETQYF. The CDR3 DNA reads TGCAGTGCTAGACGGGACAGCGTGATTTTTTTTCAAGAGACCCAGTACTTC.

The table lists this clonotype with a few counts. The chain links TRBV21-1 to TRBJ2-7. TRBV21-1 is assigned pseudogene status. The CDR3 sequence is 11 residues long. The CDR3 here is CASNIVYEQYF. DNA for the CDR3: TGTGCCAGTAATATCGTCTACGAGCAGTACTTC.

This clonotype came up a few times. V usage is TRBV3-1 and J usage is TRBJ2-2, with TRBD2 as a possible D gene (6 bases). Trimming took 6 bases from V and 3 from J, leaving 17 bases between them. This CDR3 contains 16 residues. Germline values: CDR1 LGHDT, CDR2 YNNKEL (reference sequence). The CDR3 coding sequence is TGTGCCAGCAGTCTTGCCGGGACTCCTGACACCGGGGAGCTGTTTTTT. Translated: CASSLAGTPDTGELFF. The full variable domain, completed using reference TRBV3-1 and TRBJ2-2, is DTAVSQTPKYLVTQMGNDKSIKCEQNLGHDTMYWYKQDSKKFLKIMFSYNNKELIINETVPNRFSPKSPDKAHLNLHINSLELGDSAVYFCASSLAGTPDTGELFFGEGSRLTVL.

This clonotype has only a few counts. This sequence joins TRBV10-3 and TRBJ2-1; TRBD2 matches at 13 bases. Germline CDR1 ENHRY, CDR2 SYGVKD. Trimming cost V 2 bases and J 8 bases; bases outside gene matches: 9. The CDR3 loop spans 17 amino acids. CDR3 nucleotide sequence: TGTGCCATCAGTGAGGGGGGACTAGCGGGACTATACCATGAGCAGTTCTTC. This encodes CAISEGGLAGLYHEQFF.

In DNA, the CDR3 is TGTGCCAGCAGGATTGCCGCGGGGAGCTCGAGCACCGGGGAGCTGTTTTTT. As protein: CASRIAAGSSSTGELFF. This rearrangement joins TRBV7-9 to TRBJ2-2; tentative D call: TRBD2 (6 bases). The V gene's germline CDR1 is SEHNR and CDR2 FQNEAQ (reference sequence). V was shortened by 6 bases and J by 4 bases, with 21 bases between the two germline ends. CDR3 length: 17 amino acids.

This clonotype was observed a few times. This rearrangement joins TRBV27 to TRBJ2-5; 8 positions match TRBD2. V gave up 2 bases and J gave up 3 bases; unmatched junction bases: 8. The germline V gene has CDR1 MNHEY and CDR2 SMNVEV (reference sequence). The CDR3 consists of 16 residues. In nucleotides, the CDR3 is TGTGCCAGCAGTTTAACACTAGCGGATTTTGAAGAGACCCAGTACTTC. As protein: CASSLTLADFEETQYF.

The rearrangement links TRBV4-2 to TRBJ1-2, with TRBD1 matching over 8 bases. The CDR3 runs to 17 residues. J gave up 4 bases and V 6 bases, and 16 bases lay outside the gene matches. CDR1 and CDR2 (germline): LGHNA, YNFKEQ. CDR3 sequence: CASSSRQGRGLRYGYTF. In DNA, the CDR3 is TGTGCCAGCAGTAGTCGACAGGGGCGAGGATTACGCTATGGCTACACCTTC.

CDR3 coding DNA: TGTGCCAGCAGCTTAGAAGGCAGGGGCAATCAGCCCCAGCATTTT. Residues: CASSLEGRGNQPQHF. The genes are TRBV11-2 and TRBJ1-5; a weak D match, TRBD1 (5 bases). This CDR3 spans 15 amino acids. Germline CDR1 reads SGHAT; CDR2 reads FQNNGV. V was pared by 0 bases and J by 2 bases, with 8 bases between.

J is TRBJ2-7 and V is TRBV28; D gene unclear. CDR1 is MDHEN and CDR2 is SYDVKM in the germline V gene. The V gene lost 2 bases and the J gene lost 4 bases, with 9 bases spanning the gap. The CDR3 spans 13 residues. The CDR3 is CASSLVALYEQYF. Written as DNA, the CDR3 is TGTGCCAGCAGTTTAGTCGCACTTTACGAGCAGTACTTC.

This clonotype has a handful of counts. The V call is TRBV7-9, the J call TRBJ1-2; no clear D. The CDR3 has 12 amino acids. The germline V gene encodes CDR1 SEHNR and CDR2 FQNEAQ (reference sequence). Trimming took 3 bases from V and 8 from J, leaving 10 bases between them. The CDR3 DNA reads TGTGCCAGCAGCTTGGATTTGGGCGGCTACACCTTC. Translating it yields CASSLDLGGYTF.

This clonotype was picked up many times. The chain combines TRBV29-1 with TRBJ2-1, with a tentative D call TRBD1 (6 bases). Looked up from germline, CDR1 is SQVTM and CDR2 is ANQGSEA. V lost 7 bases to trimming and J lost 0 bases, with 19 bases between them. The length of the CDR3 is 16 residues. This CDR3 reads CSDLHPGTHSYNEQFF. CDR3 nucleotides: TGCAGCGATCTGCACCCCGGGACACACTCCTACAATGAGCAGTTCTTC.

This clonotype turned up a few times. V usage is TRBV5-5 and J usage is TRBJ2-3, with D perhaps matching TRBD2 (5 bases). The germline CDR1 and CDR2 sequences are SGHKS and YYEKEE (reference sequence). The length of the CDR3 is 14 residues. The ends were cut back, 1 base at V and 2 bases at J, with 8 bases in the middle. The CDR3: CASSLLLVTDTQYF. CDR3 in DNA: TGTGCCAGCAGCTTGTTACTAGTCACAGATACGCAGTATTTT.

The rearrangement uses TRBV5-1 and TRBJ1-1; no clear D. V was cut by 1 base and J by 5 bases, with 9 bases left in between. Per the germline V gene, CDR1 is SGHRS and CDR2 is YFSETQ. The CDR3 consists of 13 residues. Here the CDR3 DNA reads TGCGCCAGCAGCTTGATCGAAGAGACTGAAGCTTTCTTT. Residues: CASSLIEETEAFF. The whole variable domain, filled in from reference TRBV5-1 and TRBJ1-1, reads KAGVTQTPRYLIKTRGQQVTLSCSPISGHRSVSWYQQTPGQGLQFLFEYFSETQRNKGNFPGRFSGRQFSNSRSEMNVSTLELGDSALYLCASSLIEETEAFFGQGTRLTVV.

This clonotype was recorded a few times. The chain combines TRBV7-2 with TRBJ2-4; D possibly uses TRBD1 or TRBD2 (5 bases each). The CDR3 loop spans 16 amino acids. The ends were cut back, 1 base at V and 3 bases at J, with 13 bases in the middle. Per germline, CDR1 SGHTA and CDR2 FQGNSA. CDR3 in DNA: TGTGCCAGCAGCTTAGGGGGGAATCGGGGCAAAAACATTCAGTACTTC. Its translation is CASSLGGNRGKNIQYF.

This sequence joins TRBV27 and TRBJ2-6; TRBD2 matches 10 bases. CDR1 and CDR2 (germline): MNHEY, SMNVEV (reference sequence). The CDR3 runs to 17 residues. With V trimmed by 2 bases and J by 0 bases, 1 base remained unmatched. As DNA, the CDR3 is TGTGCCAGCAGTTTAAGCGGGAGGGCCTCTGGGGCCAACGTCCTGACTTTC. This sequence encodes CASSLSGRASGANVLTF.

This clonotype was detected many times. The V gene is TRBV30, the J gene TRBJ2-3; 7 bases map to TRBD2. The CDR3 has 12 amino acids. V was pared by 8 bases and J by 0 bases, with 2 bases of the junction left unmatched. CDR1 and CDR2 from the germline V gene are GTSNPN and SVGIG (reference sequence). CDR3 sequence reads: CARGESTDTQYF. The CDR3 DNA reads as TGTGCCCGGGGGGAGAGCACAGATACGCAGTATTTT.

This chain joins TRBV4-2 and TRBJ2-5, with D perhaps assigned TRBD1 or TRBD2 (5 bases each). Trimming pared 4 bases from V and 4 bases from J, leaving 16 bases between. CDR1 is LGHNA, CDR2 YNFKEQ, per germline. CDR3 length: 15 residues. The CDR3 reads CASSPLVGVGETQYF. The CDR3 DNA is TGTGCCAGCAGCCCCCTCGTGGGGGTAGGAGAGACCCAGTACTTC.

This clonotype has only a few counts. CDR3 in amino acids: CAISERDSYGYTF. The CDR3 DNA reads TGTGCCATCAGTGAAAGGGACAGCTATGGCTACACCTTC. The chain employs TRBV10-3 and TRBJ1-2, with TRBD1 matching over 7 bases. Germline V gene sequence: CDR1 ENHRY, CDR2 SYGVKD. V shed 3 bases and J 4 bases; nucleotides not matched to a gene: 2. The CDR3 has 13 amino acids.

The chain employs TRBV27 and TRBJ2-2, with D tentatively TRBD1 (5 bases). The CDR3 has 15 amino acids. Looked up from germline, CDR1 is MNHEY and CDR2 is SMNVEV (reference sequence). Trimming removed 5 bases at V and 3 bases at J, with 13 bases between. The CDR3 loop reads CASSPTQGYTGELFF. The DNA of the CDR3 is TGTGCCAGCAGTCCGACCCAGGGATACACCGGGGAGCTGTTTTTT.

V gene TRBV29-1 combines with J gene TRBJ2-1; no clear D gene. Germline CDR1 SQVTM, CDR2 ANQGSEA. Trimming stripped 3 bases from V and 12 bases from J, with 9 bases between. This CDR3 has 10 amino acids. CDR3 bases: TGCAGCGTTGATTCCGGCCGGCAGTTCTTC. Encoded protein: CSVDSGRQFF.

The rearrangement links TRBV18 to TRBJ2-1; 8 bases align to TRBD1. Germline CDR1 and CDR2: KGHSH and LQKENI. The CDR3 has 16 amino acids. After removal of 3 bases from V and 5 bases from J, the junction contained 9 bases not matched to a gene. CDR3 sequence reads: CASSPSGGIFDNEQFF. DNA for the CDR3: TGTGCCAGCTCACCGTCAGGGGGCATTTTTGACAATGAGCAGTTCTTC.

Ten or more counts support this clonotype. V gene TRBV6-2 or TRBV6-3 combines with J gene TRBJ2-5, with TRBD2 matching 7 bases. The length of the CDR3 is 16 residues. J lost 5 bases, V lost 6 bases, and 15 bases had no gene match. CDR1 MNHEY and CDR2 SVGEGT come from the germline V gene. The CDR3 here is CASSQRRGGSPETQYF. The DNA for the CDR3 is TGTGCCAGCAGCCAGCGGAGGGGCGGGAGTCCCGAGACCCAGTACTTC.